Each of the 14 T cell receptor beta chains below was sequenced from the same sample in a study of blood T cell repertoires in COVID-19. Here immunoSEQ multiplex PCR was the method, and the copy in TCRdb shows in-frame clones only, minus some. The sample has roughly 140,000 clones; around 84% are singletons. Sequencing was done on a sample of peripheral blood. Every receptor here comes from a human donor in a cohort sampled during active COVID-19.

The chain employs TRBV3-1 (or the pseudogene TRBV3-2) and TRBJ2-5; TRBD1 might be the D (6 bases). Trimming cost V 2 bases and J 4 bases, with 14 bases left between them. This CDR3 has 15 residues. From germline, CDR1 is LGHDT and CDR2 YNNKEL (reference sequence). CDR3 residues: CASSQMDRRGETQYF. CDR3 nucleotides: TGTGCCAGCAGCCAAATGGACAGACGGGGAGAGACCCAGTACTTC.

The chain combines TRBV4-1 with TRBJ2-3; 8 nucleotides line up with TRBD2. Germline CDR1 MGHRA, CDR2 YSYEKL. The ends lost 0 bases at V and 7 bases at J; junction bases unmatched: 9. CDR3 size: 16 residues. In nucleotides, the CDR3 is TGCGCCAGCAGCCAAGAGAGGAGAGCGGGGGTGTATACGCAGTATTTT. It encodes CASSQERRAGVYTQYF.

This clone was recorded only once. The chain joins TRBV9 to TRBJ1-2; unclear D gene. Germline assignment: CDR1 SGDLS and CDR2 YYNGEE. This CDR3 comprises 13 residues. The V and J ends lost 0 bases and 8 bases respectively, with 11 bases between them. The CDR3 DNA reads TGTGCCAGCAGCGTAGGGAGTCGGGAAGGCTACACCTTC. Protein product: CASSVGSREGYTF.

The CDR3 protein is CASSSLTSGTYNEQFF. The DNA for the CDR3 is TGTGCCAGCAGTTCATTGACTAGCGGCACCTACAATGAGCAGTTCTTC. The rearrangement uses TRBV27 and TRBJ2-1, with TRBD2 matching 9 bases. V gave up 4 bases and J gave up 2 bases; unmatched junction bases: 6. The CDR3 length is 16 residues. Germline lookup yields CDR1 MNHEY and CDR2 SMNVEV (reference sequence).

This clone came up a few times. The chain joins TRBV6-4 to TRBJ1-1; D is perhaps TRBD1 (6 bases). CDR1 MRHNA and CDR2 SNTAGT come from the germline V gene. The CDR3 loop spans 14 amino acids. V lost 6 bases and J lost 6, with 17 bases in between. This CDR3 reads CASRRGTETAEAFF. CDR3 nucleotides: TGTGCCAGCAGGAGGGGGACGGAGACCGCTGAAGCTTTCTTT.

This chain links TRBV13 with TRBJ2-5; 7 bases align to TRBD1. The CDR3 contains 14 residues. Germline values: CDR1 PRHDT, CDR2 FYEKMQ (reference sequence). V trimming: 4 bases; J trimming: 2 bases; junction bases outside the gene matches: 4. The CDR3 coding sequence is TGTGCCAGCAGCTCCTACAGGGGTCAAGAGACCCAGTACTTC. Translated, it gives CASSSYRGQETQYF.

In DNA form, the CDR3 reads TGTGCCAGCAGCCTTAAAGGAGGGTACTATGGCTACACCTTC. Amino acid sequence: CASSLKGGYYGYTF. The chain couples TRBV7-2 to TRBJ1-2; D remains unclear. The CDR3 is 14 amino acids. V was pared by 5 bases and J by 3 bases, with 13 bases between. The germline gives CDR1 SGHTA, CDR2 FQGNSA.

The chain links TRBV5-4 to TRBJ2-2; possibly TRBD2 for D (7 bases). Germline CDR1 reads SGHNT; CDR2 reads YYREEE (reference sequence). The V gene lost 3 bases and the J gene lost 1 base, with 16 bases spanning the gap. The CDR3 has 17 residues. In DNA form, the CDR3 reads TGTGCCAGCAGCTGGTACGCGGGGGCGCGGAACACCGGGGAGCTGTTTTTT. It codes for CASSWYAGARNTGELFF.

J is TRBJ2-3 and V is TRBV5-1; 9 bases are shared with TRBD2. The length of the CDR3 is 16 residues. Germline V gene sequence: CDR1 SGHRS, CDR2 YFSETQ. V shed 3 bases and J 3 bases; nucleotides not matched to a gene: 8. In DNA form, the CDR3 reads TGCGCCAGCAGCTCAATTCTAGCGGGGCCTACAGATACGCAGTATTTT. It yields the protein CASSSILAGPTDTQYF.

The gene calls are TRBV11-1 and TRBJ1-6; the D gene is possibly TRBD1 (5 bases). The CDR3 covers 12 residues. V dropped 8 bases and J dropped 9 bases, with 11 bases sitting between them. The germline CDR1 and CDR2 sequences are SGHAT and FQDESV (reference sequence). The CDR3: CASSGIGSPLHF. The CDR3 bases are TGTGCCAGCTCAGGGATAGGTTCACCCCTCCACTTT. Combining the CDR3 with reference TRBV11-1 and TRBJ1-6 gives the whole variable domain EAEVAQSPRYKITEKSQAVAFWCDPISGHATLYWYRQILGQGPELLVQFQDESVVDDSQLPKDRFSAERLKGVDSTLKIQPAELGDSAMYLCASSGIGSPLHFGNGTRLTVT.

The rearrangement joins TRBV7-9 to TRBJ2-5; D is ambiguous. The length of the CDR3 is 13 residues. Trimming stripped 0 bases from V and 5 bases from J, with 7 bases between. Germline V gives CDR1 SEHNR, CDR2 FQNEAQ (reference sequence). The CDR3 here is CASSLALWETQYF. The CDR3 DNA is TGTGCCAGCAGCTTAGCACTATGGGAGACCCAGTACTTC.

The chain combines TRBV10-3 with TRBJ1-5, with TRBD1 matching over 8 bases. This CDR3 spans 15 amino acids. CDR1 and CDR2 (germline): ENHRY, SYGVKD. Germline trimming cut 4 bases from V and 5 bases from J; bases unmatched to any gene: 7. CDR3 sequence reads: CAISGGTGEHQPQHF. CDR3 coding DNA: TGTGCCATCAGTGGAGGGACAGGTGAACATCAGCCCCAGCATTTT.

The CDR3 DNA follows: TGTGCCAGCAGTGAACTAGCGGGGGGGCAAGAGACCCAGTACTTC. Translation gives CASSELAGGQETQYF. The chain employs TRBV6-1 and TRBJ2-5; TRBD2 matches at 12 bases. After removal of 2 bases from V and 2 bases from J, the junction contained 0 bases not matched to a gene. Germline V gives CDR1 MNHNS, CDR2 SASEGT. The CDR3 extends over 15 amino acids.

This clone was seen a few times. The chain combines TRBV19 with TRBJ1-2; 7 bases align to TRBD1. Trimming cost V 2 bases and J 3 bases; bases outside gene matches: 3. The CDR3 runs 14 residues. CDR1 and CDR2 (germline): LNHDA, SQIVND (reference sequence). CDR3 loop: CASSIPGQYYGYTF. The CDR3 DNA follows: TGTGCCAGTAGTATACCGGGACAGTACTATGGCTACACCTTC.